This T cell receptor (beta chain) derives from a study of shared clonotypes between healthy human individuals. This CDR3 has 14 residues. Germline loops: CDR1 SGHTA, CDR2 FQGTGA. Trimming at V came to 5 bases and at J to 10 bases, leaving 11 bases not matched to a gene. Profiling relied on immunoSEQ multiplex PCR, and the TCRdb table lists in-frame clones only, not all of them. The table shows 2 million to 2.5 million clones, with approximately 95% occurring only once. The chain employs TRBV7-3 and TRBJ2-1, with 7 bases that match TRBD2. Sequenced: naive CD4+ T cells from PBMCs. Subset specified: CD45RA+ positively selected. The TCR originated in a man younger than 35 in good health. Some clones in this sample may be carry-over from other donors' samples. CDR3 protein: CASSPPGEGGEQFF. The CDR3 region has the DNA TGTGCCAGCAGCCCCCCGGGGGAGGGAGGCGAGCAGTTCTTC.